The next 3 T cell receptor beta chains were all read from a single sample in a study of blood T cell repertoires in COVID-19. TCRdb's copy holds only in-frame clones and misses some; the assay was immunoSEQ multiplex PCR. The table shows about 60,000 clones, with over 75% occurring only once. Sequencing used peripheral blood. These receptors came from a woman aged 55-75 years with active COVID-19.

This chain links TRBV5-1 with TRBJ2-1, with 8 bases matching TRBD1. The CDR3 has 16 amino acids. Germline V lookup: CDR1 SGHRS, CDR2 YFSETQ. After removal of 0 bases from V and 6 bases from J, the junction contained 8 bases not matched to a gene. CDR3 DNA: TGCGCCAGCAGCTTGGCGACCCAGGGGGCCCTCAATGAGCAGTTCTTC. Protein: CASSLATQGALNEQFF.

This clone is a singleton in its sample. The CDR3 DNA reads as TGCGCCCCCAGCCGACAGGGACTGGGGACCCAGTACTTC. Translating gives CAPSRQGLGTQYF. This rearrangement joins TRBV10-1 to TRBJ2-5; D possibly corresponds to TRBD1 (7 bases). This CDR3 is built from 13 residues. From germline, CDR1 is WNHNN and CDR2 SYGVQD (reference sequence). The ends were cut back, 11 bases at V and 7 bases at J, with 20 bases in the middle.

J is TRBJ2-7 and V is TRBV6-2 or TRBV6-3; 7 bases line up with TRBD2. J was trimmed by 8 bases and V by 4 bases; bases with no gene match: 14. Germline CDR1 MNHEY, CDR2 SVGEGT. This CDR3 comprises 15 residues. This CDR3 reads CASSSTGTTGSQQYF. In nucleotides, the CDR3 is TGTGCCAGCAGTTCTACCGGGACTACCGGTTCCCAGCAGTACTTC.